This is a list of T cell receptor beta chains from one sample in a study of Ad26.COV2.S vaccination and SARS-CoV-2 variants. TCRdb keeps only in-frame clones here, not all; method: immunoSEQ multiplex PCR. The top ten hold roughly 3.5% of the sample, which has roughly 380,000 clones, approximately 85% seen once. Sequenced material: peripheral blood, taken in a trial of Ad26.COV2.S vaccine versus placebo. These receptors came from a person between 18 and 65 years old who received the Ad26.COV2.S COVID-19 vaccine or a placebo. Both conserved end residues are part of each CDR3. Each record gives: V gene, clone size, D gene, J gene, CDR3 DNA, CDR3 protein. The D gene is left open where the match is weak. Clone size is given for some rows only: seen once, a few or many times, or a class if the clone is expanded.

V: TRBV2
size: many
D: TRBD2
J: TRBJ2-7
DNA: TGTGCCAGCAGTGAAATGGGACTAACGGGAGGGGACGAGCAGTACTTC
CDR3: CASSEMGLTGGDEQYF

V: TRBV5-4
size: -
D: -
J: TRBJ2-7
DNA: TGTGCCAGCAGCTTAAGGATAGGGGGATACGAGCAGTACTTC
CDR3: CASSLRIGGYEQYF

V: TRBV5-8
size: once
D: -
J: TRBJ2-7
DNA: TGTGCCAGCAGCTTAGTCAGGACGGGAGTCTACGAGCAGTACTTC
CDR3: CASSLVRTGVYEQYF

V: TRBV29-1
size: few
D: -
J: TRBJ2-2
DNA: TGCAGCGTTGTGAGGGGGGCCCCCGGGGAGCTGTTTTTT
CDR3: CSVVRGAPGELFF

V: TRBV12-3/TRBV12-4
size: -
D: -
J: TRBJ2-7
DNA: TGTGCCAGCAGTTTTTGGGGCTACGAGCAGTACTTC
CDR3: CASSFWGYEQYF

V: TRBV6-5
size: -
D: -
J: TRBJ1-3
DNA: TGTGCCAGCAGGGTAATACCTCTTGGAAACACCATATATTTT
CDR3: CASRVIPLGNTIYF

V: TRBV25-1
size: -
D: TRBD2
J: TRBJ2-1
DNA: TGTGCCAGCAGTGACCCACTAGCGGGAGTACAAGAGCAGTTCTTC
CDR3: CASSDPLAGVQEQFF

V: TRBV20-1
size: -
D: -
J: TRBJ1-4
DNA: TGCAGTGCTATTGATTCGACACCCGGAGGGACTAATGAAAAACTGTTTTTT
CDR3: CSAIDSTPGGTNEKLFF

V: TRBV5-8
size: -
D: -
J: TRBJ1-3
DNA: TGTGCCAGCAGCTTGCTTGGGGGTTCCGGGGACACCATATATTTT
CDR3: CASSLLGGSGDTIYF

V: TRBV18
size: -
D: -
J: TRBJ1-3
DNA: TGTGCCAGCTCAACGGGGGGCGCGAAGTCTGGAAACACCATATATTTT
CDR3: CASSTGGAKSGNTIYF

V: TRBV18
size: -
D: -
J: TRBJ1-5
DNA: TGTGCCAGCTCAGCGTCAGGGGCAGATAGCAATCAGCCCCAGCATTTT
CDR3: CASSASGADSNQPQHF

V: TRBV5-1
size: -
D: TRBD2
J: TRBJ2-5
DNA: TGCGCCAGCAGCCCGGGCGTTTTCGGGGGGGCACAAGAGACCCAGTACTTC
CDR3: CASSPGVFGGAQETQYF

V: TRBV10-2
size: -
D: -
J: TRBJ2-7
DNA: TGCGCCTCCCCAGCGGTGACCCATGACTACGAGCAGTACTTC
CDR3: CASPAVTHDYEQYF

V: TRBV28
size: -
D: -
J: TRBJ2-5
DNA: TGTGCCAGCAGTTTATTTGGGGGTGGGCTACAAGAGACCCAGTACTTC
CDR3: CASSLFGGGLQETQYF

V: TRBV27
size: once
D: TRBD1
J: TRBJ1-1
DNA: TGTGCCAGCAGTTACCTCGGTACAGGGGCCGCCCGTGGGGCTTTCTTT
CDR3: CASSYLGTGAARGAFF

V: TRBV5-1
size: -
D: -
J: TRBJ1-1
DNA: TGCGCCAGCAGCTTGGGAGGGGGGCGGACTGAAGCTTTCTTT
CDR3: CASSLGGGRTEAFF

V: TRBV29-1
size: -
D: TRBD1
J: TRBJ2-7
DNA: TGCAGCGTTGAGGGACAGGGTCCCGAAACCTACGAGCAGTACTTC
CDR3: CSVEGQGPETYEQYF

V: TRBV2
size: -
D: -
J: TRBJ1-2
DNA: TGTGCCAGCAGTGTACAGGGTGGGTCTCCTATTTTTGGCTACACCTTC
CDR3: CASSVQGGSPIFGYTF

V: TRBV5-1
size: -
D: -
J: TRBJ2-1
DNA: TGCGCCAGCAGCTTGACCGGGACCGAAGAAAATGAGCAGTTCTTC
CDR3: CASSLTGTEENEQFF

V: TRBV28
size: once
D: TRBD1
J: TRBJ2-7
DNA: TGTGCCAGCAGGGACAGGGGACATAAGGACGAGCAGTACTTC
CDR3: CASRDRGHKDEQYF

V: TRBV5-1
size: -
D: -
J: TRBJ1-6
DNA: TGCGCCAGCAGCTTGGATGCGGGTTCACCCCTCCACTTT
CDR3: CASSLDAGSPLHF

V: TRBV5-4
size: few
D: TRBD1
J: TRBJ1-2
DNA: TGTGCCAGCAGCTTTGGGGACAGAAGACGCTATGGCTACACCTTC
CDR3: CASSFGDRRRYGYTF

V: TRBV27
size: -
D: TRBD1
J: TRBJ2-7
DNA: TGTGCCAGCAGTTGGAGCAGGGGGCCTGGTTACGAGCAGTACTTC
CDR3: CASSWSRGPGYEQYF

V: TRBV14
size: -
D: -
J: TRBJ2-7
DNA: TGTGCCAGCAGCCAAGATTGGGGCCGGGTTTACGAGCAGTACTTC
CDR3: CASSQDWGRVYEQYF

V: TRBV5-1
size: few
D: -
J: TRBJ2-3
DNA: TGCGCCAGCAGCTTGATTCCGTTATCCGGCACAGATACGCAGTATTTT
CDR3: CASSLIPLSGTDTQYF

V: TRBV29-1
size: -
D: TRBD1
J: TRBJ2-1
DNA: TGCAGCTTTGGACAGGGCTTCAATGAGCAGTTCTTC
CDR3: CSFGQGFNEQFF

V: TRBV10-3
size: -
D: -
J: TRBJ1-5
DNA: TGTGCCGCGCTCCGGGAACTAAAAAGCAATCAGCCCCAGCATTTT
CDR3: CAALRELKSNQPQHF

V: TRBV29-1
size: -
D: -
J: TRBJ2-3
DNA: TGCAGCTTTGGGGAGGGGGGGTACACAGATACGCAGTATTTT
CDR3: CSFGEGGYTDTQYF

V: TRBV5-1
size: -
D: -
J: TRBJ2-2
DNA: TGCGCCAGCAGACGCAGGACGGAGAACACCGGGGAGCTGTTTTTT
CDR3: CASRRRTENTGELFF

V: TRBV12-3/TRBV12-4
size: -
D: TRBD1
J: TRBJ2-5
DNA: TGTGCCAGCAGTTTCAACAGGGGGGAGACCCAGTACTTC
CDR3: CASSFNRGETQYF

V: TRBV9
size: -
D: TRBD2
J: TRBJ2-1
DNA: TGTGCCAGCAGCGTCCTAGCGGACTCCTACAATGAGCAGTTCTTC
CDR3: CASSVLADSYNEQFF

V: TRBV7-2
size: -
D: -
J: TRBJ2-3
DNA: TGTGCCAGCAGCTTAGTTTCAGATACGCAGTATTTT
CDR3: CASSLVSDTQYF

V: TRBV18
size: -
D: -
J: TRBJ2-2
DNA: TGTGCCAGCTCTTCGCGCGACACCGGGGAGCTGTTTTTT
CDR3: CASSSRDTGELFF

V: TRBV3-1/TRBV3-2
size: -
D: TRBD1
J: TRBJ2-2
DNA: TGTGCCAGCAGCCCCCCCCAGGGGGCTCTCACCGGGGAGCTGTTTTTT
CDR3: CASSPPQGALTGELFF

V: TRBV19
size: -
D: -
J: TRBJ2-7
DNA: TGTGCCAGTAGTGCCCGGGACGGGTCCTACGAGCAGTACTTC
CDR3: CASSARDGSYEQYF

V: TRBV14
size: -
D: -
J: TRBJ1-1
DNA: TGTGCCAGCAGCCGTACTGGGGGGTTACAAGCTGAAGCTTTCTTT
CDR3: CASSRTGGLQAEAFF

V: TRBV6-2/TRBV6-3
size: -
D: -
J: TRBJ1-6
DNA: TGTGCCAGCAGTTACTCGACGCGGAAGGTAGCTAATTCACCCCTCCACTTT
CDR3: CASSYSTRKVANSPLHF

V: TRBV4-3
size: -
D: TRBD2
J: TRBJ2-3
DNA: TGCGCCAGCAGCCAAGGTGGGGGACTAGCGGGGGGCACAGATACGCAGTATTTT
CDR3: CASSQGGGLAGGTDTQYF

V: TRBV2
size: -
D: -
J: TRBJ1-3
DNA: TGTGCCAGCAGGTCGAAGGACTCTGGAAACACCATATATTTT
CDR3: CASRSKDSGNTIYF

V: TRBV7-8
size: -
D: -
J: TRBJ2-3
DNA: TGTGCCAGCAGCTCGCCAACAGGCGTTAGCACAGATACGCAGTATTTT
CDR3: CASSSPTGVSTDTQYF

V: TRBV15
size: -
D: TRBD1
J: TRBJ2-6
DNA: TGTGCCACCAGCAGATCGGGACAGACGGACTCTGGGGCCAACGTCCTGACTTTC
CDR3: CATSRSGQTDSGANVLTF

V: TRBV9
size: -
D: -
J: TRBJ2-1
DNA: TGTGCCAGCGCGCGCGCTAGCTCCTACAATGAGCAGTTCTTC
CDR3: CASARASSYNEQFF

V: TRBV5-1
size: few
D: -
J: TRBJ2-5
DNA: TGCGCCAGCAGCACCCGGACAGCTCAAGAGACCCAGTACTTC
CDR3: CASSTRTAQETQYF

V: TRBV29-1
size: -
D: -
J: TRBJ2-3
DNA: TGCAGCGTTGATTTCCTTGGCACAGATACGCAGTATTTT
CDR3: CSVDFLGTDTQYF

V: TRBV6-5
size: -
D: -
J: TRBJ2-2
DNA: TGTGCCAGCAGTTTAGGGCGGTCGAACACCGGGGAGCTGTTTTTT
CDR3: CASSLGRSNTGELFF

V: TRBV24-1
size: -
D: -
J: TRBJ1-5
DNA: TGTGCCACCAGTGATTTGGGACAGCCCCAGCATTTT
CDR3: CATSDLGQPQHF

V: TRBV24-1
size: -
D: -
J: TRBJ1-2
DNA: TGTGCCACCAGTGATTCGGGACGGCCGCTTGACTATGGCTACACCTTC
CDR3: CATSDSGRPLDYGYTF

V: TRBV6-2/TRBV6-3
size: -
D: TRBD2
J: TRBJ2-1
DNA: TGTGCCAGCAGCAAACTAGCGGGGGCCTACAATGAGCAGTTCTTC
CDR3: CASSKLAGAYNEQFF

V: TRBV11-2
size: -
D: -
J: TRBJ2-2
DNA: TGTGCCAGCAGCTCGTACAGGGACACGAACACCGGGGAGCTGTTTTTT
CDR3: CASSSYRDTNTGELFF

V: TRBV7-2
size: -
D: -
J: TRBJ2-1
DNA: TGTGCCAGCAGCGGGACTTGGGGTCCCTACAATGAGCAGTTCTTC
CDR3: CASSGTWGPYNEQFF

V: TRBV6-5
size: -
D: -
J: TRBJ1-2
DNA: TGTGCCAGCAGTTACTCGGGGGGGGATTTGAGTGGCTACACCTTC
CDR3: CASSYSGGDLSGYTF

V: TRBV6-5
size: -
D: -
J: TRBJ2-5
DNA: TGTGCTGAGGGGGTCGGGTCAGGGGCGGAGACCCAGTACTTC
CDR3: CAEGVGSGAETQYF

V: TRBV5-1
size: -
D: -
J: TRBJ2-5
DNA: TGCGCCAGCAGCTTGGGGGTGCAAGAGACCCAGTACTTC
CDR3: CASSLGVQETQYF